A selection of T cell receptor beta chains follows, all from one sample in a study of long-term antiretroviral therapy in people with HIV. Method: immunoSEQ multiplex PCR; TCRdb's copy keeps in-frame clones and lacks some. The data hold 20,000 to 25,000 clones, with 82% observed a single time. The input for sequencing was unsorted PBMCs, taken 0.3 years after starting antiretroviral therapy. All receptors come from a man aged 45 to 65 with HIV. Both conserved end residues are part of each CDR3. The order of the fields is J gene, D gene, clone size, V gene, CDR3 DNA, CDR3 protein. The D gene is left open where the match is weak. Clone size is stated in some rows and not others, as once, few, many or a class when expanded.

j_call: TRBJ1-2; d_call: .; clone_size: .; v_call: TRBV7-9; cdr3_nt: TGTGCCAGCAGCTTAGGAGCAGGCAGCTATGGCTACACCTTC; cdr3_aa: CASSLGAGSYGYTF
j_call: TRBJ2-2; d_call: .; clone_size: once; v_call: TRBV5-1; cdr3_nt: TGCGCCAGCAGCACGGGACAGAACACCGGGGAGCTGTTTTTT; cdr3_aa: CASSTGQNTGELFF
j_call: TRBJ1-5; d_call: TRBD1; clone_size: .; v_call: TRBV28; cdr3_nt: TGTGCCAGCAGTAACAGGGGGGTCCAACATCAGCCCCAGCATTTT; cdr3_aa: CASSNRGVQHQPQHF
j_call: TRBJ1-5; d_call: TRBD1; clone_size: .; v_call: TRBV5-6; cdr3_nt: TGTGCCAGCAGCACAGAGTACCGGGACAGGGACACTTATCAGCCCCAGCATTTT; cdr3_aa: CASSTEYRDRDTYQPQHF
j_call: TRBJ1-3; d_call: TRBD1; clone_size: .; v_call: TRBV29-1; cdr3_nt: TGCAGCGCCCTCGGACAGGGGTCCGTAGAGAACACCATATATTTT; cdr3_aa: CSALGQGSVENTIYF
j_call: TRBJ2-6; d_call: TRBD1; clone_size: .; v_call: TRBV18; cdr3_nt: TGTGCCAGCTCCCCCTCCACCCTCGGGACAGACAACGTCCTGACTTTC; cdr3_aa: CASSPSTLGTDNVLTF
j_call: TRBJ1-1; d_call: .; clone_size: .; v_call: TRBV7-9; cdr3_nt: TGTGCCAGCAGCCCCTCCCTTGCGGGAACTGAAGCTTTCTTT; cdr3_aa: CASSPSLAGTEAFF
j_call: TRBJ2-1; d_call: .; clone_size: .; v_call: TRBV5-8; cdr3_nt: TGTGCCAGCAGCTTGGGCTACTCCTACAATGAGCAGTTCTTC; cdr3_aa: CASSLGYSYNEQFF
j_call: TRBJ1-6; d_call: .; clone_size: .; v_call: TRBV9; cdr3_nt: TGTGCCAGCAGCGTAGAAGACGGGGCCGAGAATTCACCCCTCCACTTT; cdr3_aa: CASSVEDGAENSPLHF
j_call: TRBJ1-1; d_call: TRBD1; clone_size: .; v_call: TRBV7-2; cdr3_nt: TGTGCCAGCAGCACCTGGACAGGGGGCACTGAAGCTTTCTTT; cdr3_aa: CASSTWTGGTEAFF
j_call: TRBJ2-7; d_call: .; clone_size: .; v_call: TRBV15; cdr3_nt: TGTGCCACCAGTCCCGGGGGAATGCGCTACGAGCAGTACTTC; cdr3_aa: CATSPGGMRYEQYF
j_call: TRBJ2-3; d_call: .; clone_size: .; v_call: TRBV7-9; cdr3_nt: TGTGCCAGCAGCTTCCGTCCCAAGGGAGATACGCAGTATTTT; cdr3_aa: CASSFRPKGDTQYF
j_call: TRBJ2-5; d_call: TRBD2; clone_size: .; v_call: TRBV4-3; cdr3_nt: TGCGCCAGCAGCCAGACACTAGCGGGGGGGGTAGAGACCCAGTACTTC; cdr3_aa: CASSQTLAGGVETQYF
j_call: TRBJ1-5; d_call: TRBD1; clone_size: .; v_call: TRBV28; cdr3_nt: TGTGCCAGCAGCCCGACAGGGGAGAGCAATCAGCCCCAGCATTTT; cdr3_aa: CASSPTGESNQPQHF
j_call: TRBJ1-2; d_call: TRBD1; clone_size: few; v_call: TRBV6-1; cdr3_nt: TGTGCCAGCAGTCAAGCACAGGGGACCCATATATATGGCTACACCTTC; cdr3_aa: CASSQAQGTHIYGYTF
j_call: TRBJ1-4; d_call: TRBD1; clone_size: .; v_call: TRBV19; cdr3_nt: TGTGCCAGTAGTCTACTCGGGACAGGGGGAGAAAAACTGTTTTTT; cdr3_aa: CASSLLGTGGEKLFF
j_call: TRBJ2-7; d_call: .; clone_size: .; v_call: TRBV5-1; cdr3_nt: TGCGCCAGCAGCTGGGGACAATCCTACGAGCAGTACTTC; cdr3_aa: CASSWGQSYEQYF
j_call: TRBJ2-1; d_call: TRBD1; clone_size: .; v_call: TRBV12-5; cdr3_nt: TGTGCTAGTGGCACCCGGGACAGCCCATACAATGAGCAGTTCTTC; cdr3_aa: CASGTRDSPYNEQFF
j_call: TRBJ1-2; d_call: .; clone_size: .; v_call: TRBV7-9; cdr3_nt: TGTGCCAGCAGCTCCGACAGCAACTTCTATGGCTACACCTTC; cdr3_aa: CASSSDSNFYGYTF
j_call: TRBJ1-2; d_call: .; clone_size: .; v_call: TRBV30; cdr3_nt: TGTGCCTGGAAAACCGACCTCGCCGGCTCCTATGGCTACACCTTC; cdr3_aa: CAWKTDLAGSYGYTF
j_call: TRBJ2-6; d_call: .; clone_size: .; v_call: TRBV7-2; cdr3_nt: TGTGCCAGCAGCCCTTACCCGGCTGGGGCCAACGTCCTGACTTTC; cdr3_aa: CASSPYPAGANVLTF
j_call: TRBJ1-5; d_call: TRBD1; clone_size: .; v_call: TRBV6-6; cdr3_nt: TGTGCCAGCATCCTTACAGGGGATCAGCCCCAGCATTTT; cdr3_aa: CASILTGDQPQHF
j_call: TRBJ2-7; d_call: TRBD1; clone_size: .; v_call: TRBV10-2; cdr3_nt: TGCGCCAGCAGTGTAGACAGGGGGCGACACGAGCAGTACTTC; cdr3_aa: CASSVDRGRHEQYF
j_call: TRBJ2-1; d_call: .; clone_size: .; v_call: TRBV25-1; cdr3_nt: TGTGCCACTGGGGGACGCTGGTCCTACAATGAGCAGTTCTTC; cdr3_aa: CATGGRWSYNEQFF
j_call: TRBJ1-2; d_call: TRBD1; clone_size: .; v_call: TRBV5-5; cdr3_nt: TGTGCCAGCAGCTTCCAGACAGGGGTACCGCATGGCTACACCTTC; cdr3_aa: CASSFQTGVPHGYTF
j_call: TRBJ2-3; d_call: .; clone_size: .; v_call: TRBV4-3; cdr3_nt: TGCGCCAGCAGCCAAGATTTTATTGCGTTGAACTGGGGCACAGATACGCAGTATTTT; cdr3_aa: CASSQDFIALNWGTDTQYF
j_call: TRBJ2-5; d_call: .; clone_size: .; v_call: TRBV5-6; cdr3_nt: TGTGCCAGCAGCTCGGGACTTTATCTTCAAGAGACCCAGTACTTC; cdr3_aa: CASSSGLYLQETQYF
j_call: TRBJ1-5; d_call: .; clone_size: once; v_call: TRBV6-1; cdr3_nt: TGTGCCAGCAGTGTGGGCAGGGGCGAGAATCAGCCCCAGCATTTT; cdr3_aa: CASSVGRGENQPQHF
j_call: TRBJ1-2; d_call: .; clone_size: few; v_call: TRBV11-2; cdr3_nt: TGTGCCAGCAGCCTTCGGAATAGGGGAGGCTATGGCTACACCTTC; cdr3_aa: CASSLRNRGGYGYTF
j_call: TRBJ1-4; d_call: .; clone_size: .; v_call: TRBV27; cdr3_nt: TGTGCCAGCAAAGAGAGGTGGGATGAAAAACTGTTTTTT; cdr3_aa: CASKERWDEKLFF
j_call: TRBJ1-1; d_call: .; clone_size: .; v_call: TRBV7-7; cdr3_nt: TGTGCTAGCAGCTCGGGACCGAACACTGAAGCTTTCTTT; cdr3_aa: CASSSGPNTEAFF
j_call: TRBJ2-3; d_call: .; clone_size: .; v_call: TRBV6-6; cdr3_nt: TGTGCCAGCAGTTACTCGATTAGGGATACGCAGTATTTT; cdr3_aa: CASSYSIRDTQYF
j_call: TRBJ2-3; d_call: .; clone_size: .; v_call: TRBV28; cdr3_nt: TGTGCCAGCAAGGGACCCCCGGATACGCAGTATTTT; cdr3_aa: CASKGPPDTQYF
j_call: TRBJ2-2; d_call: TRBD2; clone_size: .; v_call: TRBV7-9; cdr3_nt: TGTGCCCGCGGGGGGGTCACCGGGGAGCTGTTTTTT; cdr3_aa: CARGGVTGELFF
j_call: TRBJ2-7; d_call: .; clone_size: .; v_call: TRBV28; cdr3_nt: TGTGCCAGCAGGAGAACCGCTACGGTCGAGCAGTACTTC; cdr3_aa: CASRRTATVEQYF
j_call: TRBJ1-3; d_call: .; clone_size: .; v_call: TRBV28; cdr3_nt: TGTGCCAGCAGGCGTAGGGGGAGTAGCCAAAGCTCTGGAAACACCATATATTTT; cdr3_aa: CASRRRGSSQSSGNTIYF
j_call: TRBJ1-2; d_call: .; clone_size: .; v_call: TRBV18; cdr3_nt: TGTGCCAGCTCTCTTTCCCCAGGATCCGACTACACCTTC; cdr3_aa: CASSLSPGSDYTF
j_call: TRBJ1-5; d_call: .; clone_size: .; v_call: TRBV7-3; cdr3_nt: TGTGCCAGCAGCTTATCAGCAGGGGATCAGCCCCAGCATTTT; cdr3_aa: CASSLSAGDQPQHF
j_call: TRBJ1-1; d_call: .; clone_size: .; v_call: TRBV7-9; cdr3_nt: TGTGCCAGCAGCTCCCTCGGGGAGGGGGGAGCTGAAGCTTTCTTT; cdr3_aa: CASSSLGEGGAEAFF